This T cell receptor beta chain was sequenced in a study of human T cells and chemical hapten exposure. Time point meaning: patch test 1, 2 weeks after DPC sensitization. Indicated treatment: therapeutic diphenylcyclopropenone sensitization with weekly scalp DPC. Total RNA was isolated from whole blood that had not been fractionated. MiXCR, run by TCRdb on the RACE reads, gives a single entry per CDR3 protein. The sample lists 75,000 to 90,000 distinct CDR3 sequences, roughly 12% occurring once. Trimming left V 3 bases short and J 6 bases short, with 9 bases between. CDR1 and CDR2 (germline): MNHEY, SMNVEV (reference sequence). The CDR3 sequence is 13 residues long.

The sequences come from whole blood, collected in connection with sensitization to the hapten diphenylcyclopropenone (DPC). This clonotype was sampled from an older woman with alopecia areata. Some clones in this sample may be carry-over from other donors' samples. This chain connects TRBV27 to TRBJ1-5, with D perhaps TRBD1 (5 bases). CDR3 sequence (DNA): TGTGCCAGCAGTTTCAGGGTCCGTCAGCCCCAGCATTTT. This encodes CASSFRVRQPQHF.